The 15 T cell receptor beta chains below come from one sample, sequenced in a study of shared clonotypes between healthy human individuals. TCRdb keeps only in-frame clones here, not all; method: immunoSEQ multiplex PCR. The sample includes around 2,000,000 clones, 95% of them seen just once. The sequenced material came from naive CD4+ T cells sorted from blood. Subset described: CD45RA+ positively selected. The receptors shown here come from a man aged 18 to 30 in good health.

V and J are TRBV14 and TRBJ1-2; the D gene is possibly TRBD1 (6 bases). The germline V gene has CDR1 SGHDN and CDR2 FVKESK. Between the trimmed V and J ends, which lost 0 bases and 3 bases, there was a span of 11 bases. The CDR3 runs 15 residues. DNA of the CDR3: TGTGCCAGCAGCCAAGATAACAGGGCGGACTATGGCTACACCTTC. Protein sequence: CASSQDNRADYGYTF.

The rearrangement links TRBV27 to TRBJ2-5; D could derive from TRBD1 or TRBD2 (5 bases each). The germline V gene has CDR1 MNHEY and CDR2 SMNVEV (reference sequence). The CDR3 totals 14 residues. Trimming removed 3 bases from V and 1 base from J, with 9 bases in between. The CDR3 protein is CASSLRGSQETQYF. Written as DNA, the CDR3 is TGTGCCAGCAGTTTGAGGGGTTCCCAAGAGACCCAGTACTTC.

The chain combines TRBV7-2 with TRBJ1-6, with 9 bases that match TRBD1. The CDR3 is 14 residues long. Germline V CDR1 and CDR2: SGHTA, FQGNSA. With V trimmed by 5 bases and J by 11 bases, 7 bases remained unmatched. The CDR3 DNA follows: TGTGCCAGCAGCCGGGACAGGGATGGGACACCCCTCCACTTT. It is translated as CASSRDRDGTPLHF.

The chain combines TRBV4-3 with TRBJ2-7; D could derive from TRBD1 or TRBD2 (5 bases each). Germline CDR1 LGHNA, CDR2 YSLEER. The CDR3 spans 22 residues. Between the trimmed V and J ends, which lost 0 bases and 2 bases, there was a span of 32 bases. The CDR3 DNA is TGCGCCAGCAGCCAAGATCTGGACCCCATTAGGGGACGAATAGCCGGCCCCTACGAGCAGTACTTC. Translated, it gives CASSQDLDPIRGRIAGPYEQYF.

The V call is TRBV2, the J call TRBJ2-3; D is unresolved. Between the trimmed V and J ends, which lost 3 bases and 6 bases, there was a span of 7 bases. Germline CDR1 SNHLY, CDR2 FYNNEI. The CDR3 runs 12 residues. The CDR3 nucleotides read TGTGCCAGCAGTGAGAGGCCCGATACGCAGTATTTT. It encodes CASSERPDTQYF.

Turning to this clone: This specimen includes other DNA sequences encoding the same CDR3. This rearrangement joins TRBV2 to TRBJ2-1, with 9 bases matching TRBD2. V shed 2 bases and J 7 bases; nucleotides not matched to a gene: 6. The CDR3 has 15 residues. Germline V lookup: CDR1 SNHLY, CDR2 FYNNEI. The CDR3 protein is CASSELAGVSNEQFF. CDR3 bases: TGTGCCAGCAGTGAATTAGCGGGAGTATCAAATGAGCAGTTCTTC.

The V gene is TRBV9, the J gene TRBJ1-1; D uncertain. Trimming removed 0 bases at V and 2 bases at J, with 8 bases between. This CDR3 spans 14 amino acids. The germline CDR1 and CDR2 sequences are SGDLS and YYNGEE. In nucleotides, the CDR3 is TGTGCCAGCAGCGTAGTGGCTACCAACACTGAAGCTTTCTTT. It specifies CASSVVATNTEAFF. Filled out from reference TRBV9 and TRBJ1-1, the complete variable domain reads DSGVTQTPKHLITATGQRVTLRCSPRSGDLSVYWYQQSLDQGLQFLIQYYNGEERAKGNILERFSAQQFPDLHSELNLSSLELGDSALYFCASSVVATNTEAFFGQGTRLTVV.

The rearrangement links TRBV30 to TRBJ1-1; D might be TRBD1 (6 bases). Germline V gives CDR1 GTSNPN, CDR2 SVGIG (reference sequence). This CDR3 has 14 amino acids. The V end was cut by 1 base, the J end by 3 bases, with 12 bases between. The chain's CDR3 is CAWSAQGLDTEAFF. The CDR3 region has the DNA TGTGCCTGGAGTGCACAGGGCTTGGACACTGAAGCTTTCTTT.

The chain carries TRBV6-6 and TRBJ1-1, with 8 bases fitting TRBD1. CDR1 and CDR2 (germline): MNHNY, SVGAGI (reference sequence). V shed 2 bases, J shed 3 bases, and the junction held 2 bases outside the gene matches. This CDR3 spans 14 amino acids. The CDR3 region has the DNA TGTGCCAGCAGTTACCAGGGGGCGGACACTGAAGCTTTCTTT. Its protein is CASSYQGADTEAFF.

The chain recombines TRBV30 with TRBJ2-6; 11 bases are shared with TRBD1. The CDR3 has 15 amino acids. Germline CDR1 is GTSNPN and CDR2 is SVGIG (reference sequence). The V segment lost 7 bases and the J segment 1 base; nucleotides outside the gene matches: 3. The DNA for the CDR3 is TGTGCCTCAGGGACAGGGGGTTCTGGGGCCAACGTCCTGACTTTC. It encodes CASGTGGSGANVLTF. The full variable domain, rest sourced from reference TRBV30 and TRBJ2-6, is SQTIHQWPATLVQPVGSPLSLECTVEGTSNPNLYWYRQAAGRGLQLLFYSVGIGQISSEVPQNLSASRPQDRQFILSSKKLLLSDSGFYLCASGTGGSGANVLTFGAGSRLTVL.

The genes are TRBV28 and TRBJ1-2, with D possibly TRBD1 on 5 matching bases. The germline V and J ends were trimmed by 6 bases and 4 bases, with 15 bases remaining between them. Germline V gene lookup returns CDR1 MDHEN and CDR2 SYDVKM. The CDR3 sequence is 14 residues long. The CDR3 loop is CASSYKGRAYGYTF. As DNA, the CDR3 is TGTGCCAGCAGCTACAAGGGGCGAGCCTATGGCTACACCTTC.

The chain employs TRBV18 and TRBJ1-1, with D uncertain. Germline V gives CDR1 KGHSH, CDR2 LQKENI. Trimming cost V 6 bases and J 1 base, with 18 bases left between them. The CDR3 length is 16 residues. In DNA, the CDR3 is TGTGCCAGCTCCCCCCGGCAGCCATCTTCGAACACTGAAGCTTTCTTT. It yields the protein CASSPRQPSSNTEAFF.

V and J are TRBV5-1 and TRBJ2-3; 9 nucleotides align to TRBD1. CDR1 and CDR2 from the germline V gene are SGHRS and YFSETQ. The CDR3 is made up of 15 amino acids. Trimming removed 6 bases from V and 6 bases from J; junction bases left unmatched: 11. In DNA, the CDR3 is TGCGCCAGCAAGCCGGGACAGGGACCCAGGGATACGCAGTATTTT. This translates into CASKPGQGPRDTQYF. The complete variable domain, with remaining parts taken from reference TRBV5-1 and TRBJ2-3, reads KAGVTQTPRYLIKTRGQQVTLSCSPISGHRSVSWYQQTPGQGLQFLFEYFSETQRNKGNFPGRFSGRQFSNSRSEMNVSTLELGDSALYLCASKPGQGPRDTQYFGPGTRLTVL.

As regards this clone: The same CDR3 also results from other DNA sequences found in this sample. The chain has TRBV5-1 and TRBJ1-1, with 8 bases that match TRBD1. With V trimmed by 3 bases and J by 1 base, 2 bases remained unmatched. The CDR3 covers 14 residues. Germline V gives CDR1 SGHRS, CDR2 YFSETQ. CDR3 nucleotide sequence: TGCGCCAGCAGCTCCGGACAGGGGAACACTGAAGCTTTCTTT. Amino acid sequence: CASSSGQGNTEAFF.

The rearrangement uses TRBV27 and TRBJ2-7, with 7 bases lining up with TRBD1. This CDR3 spans 14 amino acids. Germline V gene data show CDR1 as MNHEY and CDR2 as SMNVEV (reference sequence). V shed 5 bases and J 6 bases; nucleotides not matched to a gene: 10. The CDR3 loop is CASSQTGPPVEQYF. As DNA, the CDR3 is TGTGCCAGCAGTCAGACAGGGCCGCCTGTCGAGCAGTACTTC.